This passage covers 30 T cell receptor beta chains from one sample sequenced in a study of glioma-infiltrating T cells. Using RNA template, CDR3s of TCR alpha and beta were amplified with iRepertoire arm-PCR. Each CDR3 protein is one row after TCRdb ran MiXCR on the multiplex PCR reads. The sample includes about 110,000 distinct CDR3 sequences, around a quarter of them seen just once. The sequencing sample was made of glioma tissue, nonneoplastic brain tissue, or PBMCs (not recorded which). These receptors came from a human donor with low-grade glioma or glioblastoma, undergoing nonglioma brain surgery, or in good health (not recorded which).

A word on this clonotype: A much larger clone differs by one base, so this may be a read error. The chain couples TRBV19 to TRBJ2-1, with 8 bases identical to TRBD1. This CDR3 contains 17 residues. V was clipped by 1 base and J by 2 bases; unmatched bases: 7. Germline loops: CDR1 LNHDA, CDR2 SQIVND (reference sequence). CDR3 sequence reads: CASSIGDRRSPYNEQFF. For the CDR3, the DNA is TGTGCCAGTAGTATAGGGGACAGGAGAAGCCCCTACAATGAGCAGTTCTTC.

The V gene is TRBV18, the J gene TRBJ2-7; TRBD2 agrees at 9 bases. Unmatched junction bases numbered 4, after V lost 5 bases and J lost 2 bases. Germline CDR1 reads KGHSH; CDR2 reads LQKENI. CDR3 size: 14 residues. CDR3 protein: CASSKTSGTYEQYF. As DNA, the CDR3 is TGTGCCAGCTCAAAGACTAGCGGAACCTACGAGCAGTACTTC.

This chain links TRBV28 with TRBJ1-6, with 9 bases fitting TRBD1. The germline gives CDR1 MDHEN, CDR2 SYDVKM. The CDR3 runs 14 residues. The CDR3 here is CRIQGQGRNSPLHF. In nucleotides, the CDR3 is TGTCGCATTCAGGGACAGGGACGGAATTCACCCCTCCACTTT.

This clonotype was seen many times. This chain links TRBV24-1 with TRBJ2-1, with TRBD2 matching over 9 bases. The junction had 3 bases not matched to a gene; V was cut back by 4 bases and J by 6 bases. Germline CDR1 KGHDR, CDR2 SFDVKD. The CDR3 is 14 amino acids. CDR3 nucleotide sequence: TGTGCCACCAGTGACGGGACTAGCTTCAATGAGCAGTTCTTC. Translating gives CATSDGTSFNEQFF.

The chain has TRBV5-1 and TRBJ1-2, with TRBD1 identical over 7 bases. CDR1 and CDR2 from the germline V gene are SGHRS and YFSETQ. The CDR3 spans 15 residues. With 0 bases clipped from V and 4 bases from J, the junction kept 6 bases outside the gene matches. The CDR3 region has the DNA TGCGCCAGCAGCTTGGGTGAGGCAGGGGGCTATGGCTACACCTTC. This codes for CASSLGEAGGYGYTF.

The count of this clonotype is one. This may stem from a read error, because a much larger clone lies one nucleotide away. CDR3 sequence: CASSLPGSEQSF. The CDR3 nucleotides read TGTGCCAGCAGCTTGCCGGGGAGTGAGCAGTCCTTC. V is TRBV5-4 and J is TRBJ2-1; perhaps TRBD2 as D (5 bases). Per the germline V gene, CDR1 is SGHNT and CDR2 is YYREEE (reference sequence). The CDR3 sequence is 12 residues long.

This clonotype was counted at least ten times. The genes are TRBV4-1 and TRBJ2-7, with D possibly TRBD2 on 6 matching bases. V lost 5 bases to trimming and J lost 0 bases, with 8 bases between them. The length of the CDR3 is 13 residues. The germline gives CDR1 MGHRA, CDR2 YSYEKL. CDR3 DNA: TGCGCCAGCAGCTCCGGGGGCTCCTACGAGCAGTACTTC. Amino acids: CASSSGGSYEQYF.

Ten or more counts support this clonotype. The V call is TRBV27, the J call TRBJ2-1; TRBD2 agrees at 8 bases. The CDR3 contains 15 residues. The V and J ends lost 5 bases and 7 bases, in that order; junction bases with no gene match: 10. Germline CDR1 and CDR2: MNHEY and SMNVEV (reference sequence). The CDR3 DNA is TGTGCCAGCAGTCCCCAGCGGGAGAAAATTAATGAGCAGTTCTTC. Amino acids: CASSPQREKINEQFF.

In this sample, this clonotype turned up many times. The chain combines TRBV6-1 with TRBJ1-3; D unresolved. The CDR3 loop spans 16 amino acids. Germline CDR1 MNHNS, CDR2 SASEGT. The V end lost 5 bases, the J end lost 0 bases, and 14 bases lay between the germline ends. The CDR3 region is CASSSRLTSSGNTIYF. The CDR3 region has the DNA TGTGCCAGCAGTTCCCGACTGACGAGCTCTGGAAACACCATATATTTT.

V gene TRBV20-1 combines with J gene TRBJ1-1; TRBD1 is a possible D gene (5 bases). The length of the CDR3 is 13 residues. With 5 bases removed from V and 6 bases from J, the gap between germline ends came to 16 bases. CDR1 and CDR2 (germline): DFQATT, SNEGSKA (reference sequence). The CDR3 here is CSAPDSRGSEAFF. CDR3 nucleotides: TGCAGTGCTCCCGACAGCCGGGGGTCTGAAGCTTTCTTT.

This clonotype was seen repeatedly, ten times or more. V and J are TRBV10-3 and TRBJ1-1; no clear D. The V gene's germline CDR1 is ENHRY and CDR2 SYGVKD. This CDR3 region has 13 residues. V lost 4 bases, J lost 1 base, and 7 bases lay in between. The CDR3 DNA reads TGTGCCATCAGTGCTTTGAAGAACACTGAAGCTTTCTTT. Residues: CAISALKNTEAFF.

This clonotype was recorded many times. The V call is TRBV7-2, the J call TRBJ2-1; tentatively, D is TRBD1 (6 bases). Germline V lookup: CDR1 SGHTA, CDR2 FQGNSA. V dropped 5 bases and J dropped 0 bases, with 14 bases sitting between them. The CDR3 has 16 residues. The CDR3 here is CASSRPLGGSYNEQFF. The CDR3 coding sequence is TGTGCCAGCAGCCGACCTTTAGGGGGCTCCTACAATGAGCAGTTCTTC. The variable domain in full, completed from reference TRBV7-2 and TRBJ2-1, reads GAGVSQSPSNKVTEKGKDVELRCDPISGHTALYWYRQSLGQGLEFLIYFQGNSAPDKSGLPSDRFSAERTGGSVSTLTIQRTQQEDSAVYLCASSRPLGGSYNEQFFGPGTRLTVL.

This clonotype occurred many times. This sequence joins TRBV5-1 and TRBJ1-1, with TRBD1 matching 8 bases. V was pared by 0 bases and J by 11 bases, with 6 bases of the junction left unmatched. The CDR3 totals 13 residues. Per the germline V gene, CDR1 is SGHRS and CDR2 is YFSETQ. The CDR3 sequence is CASSLEQGDMAFF. For the CDR3, the DNA is TGCGCCAGCAGCTTGGAACAGGGGGACATGGCTTTCTTT.

This clonotype was detected only a few times. The chain employs TRBV4-3 and TRBJ1-6; maybe TRBD1 (5 bases). Germline CDR1 LGHNA, CDR2 YSLEER. With 4 bases removed from V and 5 bases from J, the gap between germline ends came to 9 bases. This CDR3 contains 14 residues. CDR3 residues: CASSLQGDNSPLHF. The CDR3 DNA reads as TGCGCCAGCAGCCTCCAGGGTGATAATTCACCCCTCCACTTT.

This clonotype has a handful of counts. This chain uses TRBV7-9 with TRBJ2-1; D ambiguous. The CDR3 length is 11 residues. V lost 6 bases, J lost 4 bases, and 4 bases lay in between. CDR1 is SEHNR and CDR2 is FQNEAQ in the germline V gene (reference sequence). CDR3 sequence: CASRPYNEQFF. The CDR3 DNA is TGTGCCAGCAGACCTTACAATGAGCAGTTCTTC. The full variable domain, in which reference TRBV7-9 and TRBJ2-1 provide the parts outside the CDR3, is DTGVSQNPRHKITKRGQNVTFRCDPISEHNRLYWYRQTLGQGPEFLTYFQNEAQLEKSRLLSDRFSAERPKGSFSTLEIQRTEQGDSAMYLCASRPYNEQFFGPGTRLTVL.

In this sample, this clonotype turned up many times. V usage is TRBV28 and J usage is TRBJ2-7; D may correspond to TRBD1 or TRBD2 (6 bases each). V was trimmed by 4 bases and J by 2 bases, leaving 18 bases between them. Germline assignment: CDR1 MDHEN and CDR2 SYDVKM. CDR3 length: 16 amino acids. CDR3 nucleotide sequence: TGTGCCAGCAGTTACAATAAGGAGGGGGAGGCCTACGAGCAGTACTTC. Encoded protein: CASSYNKEGEAYEQYF.

The table lists this clonotype with many counts. The V and J genes are TRBV7-2 and TRBJ1-2, with D maybe TRBD1 (6 bases). The CDR3 is made up of 14 amino acids. V was trimmed by 5 bases and J by 2 bases, leaving 12 bases between them. From germline, CDR1 is SGHTA and CDR2 FQGNSA. The CDR3 DNA reads TGTGCCAGCAGCCCGGACAGCCTAAACTATGGCTACACCTTC. The encoded protein is CASSPDSLNYGYTF.

This clonotype was observed many times. The chain joins TRBV2 to TRBJ2-1; no firm D call. This CDR3 region has 10 residues. Germline V gene sequence: CDR1 SNHLY, CDR2 FYNNEI. V was clipped by 6 bases and J by 7 bases, with 4 bases between them. The CDR3 here is CASRPNEQFF. The CDR3 bases are TGTGCCAGCAGGCCAAATGAGCAGTTCTTC.

The gene calls are TRBV5-4 and TRBJ1-4, with D perhaps TRBD1 (5 bases). Per the germline V gene, CDR1 is SGHNT and CDR2 is YYREEE (reference sequence). V was clipped by 3 bases and J by 1 base, with 7 bases between them. CDR3 size: 14 residues. CDR3 sequence: CASSSTETNEKLFF. DNA of the CDR3: TGTGCCAGCAGCTCGACAGAAACTAATGAAAAACTGTTTTTT. Filled out from reference TRBV5-4 and TRBJ1-4, the complete variable domain reads ETGVTQSPTHLIKTRGQQVTLRCSSQSGHNTVSWYQQALGQGPQFIFQYYREEENGRGNFPPRFSGLQFPNYSSELNVNALELDDSALYLCASSSTETNEKLFFGSGTQLSVL.

As regards this clonotype: This may be a read error: a much more frequent sequence differs by one nucleotide. The chain employs TRBV29-1 and TRBJ1-1; 8 bases agree with TRBD1. V gave up 8 bases and J gave up 7 bases; unmatched junction bases: 6. Germline V CDR1 and CDR2: SQVTM, ANQGSEA. The CDR3 covers 11 residues. CDR3 nucleotides: TGCAGCATTGGGGACAGGAATGAAGCTTTCTTT. Translation gives CSIGDRNEAFF.

This clonotype was observed at least ten times. V is TRBV6-1 and J is TRBJ2-3, with D possibly being TRBD1 or TRBD2 (6 bases each). In germline, CDR1 is MNHNS, CDR2 SASEGT. CDR3 length equals 14 residues. V was cut by 5 bases and J by 4 bases, with 13 bases left in between. This CDR3 reads CASSILGGPDTQYF. In nucleotides, the CDR3 is TGTGCCAGCAGTATCCTGGGGGGCCCAGATACGCAGTATTTT.

The chain couples TRBV19 to TRBJ2-1, with 7 bases lining up with TRBD1. Germline trimming cut 6 bases from V and 9 bases from J; bases unmatched to any gene: 5. The CDR3 loop spans 12 amino acids. The germline V gene encodes CDR1 LNHDA and CDR2 SQIVND (reference sequence). In nucleotides, the CDR3 is TGTGCCAGTAGACCCCGGACAGGTGAGCAGTTCTTC. Translating it yields CASRPRTGEQFF. Looking up the rest from reference TRBV19 and TRBJ2-1 gives the full variable domain: DGGITQSPKYLFRKEGQNVTLSCEQNLNHDAMYWYRQDPGQGLRLIYYSQIVNDFQKGDIAEGYSVSREKKESFPLTVTSAQKNPTAFYLCASRPRTGEQFFGPGTRLTVL.

This clonotype came up many times. The V call is TRBV9, the J call TRBJ2-1; 7 bases map to TRBD2. Germline V gene lookup returns CDR1 SGDLS and CDR2 YYNGEE. This CDR3 region has 15 residues. The V and J ends lost 4 bases and 5 bases, in that order; junction bases with no gene match: 9. CDR3 nucleotides: TGTGCCAGCAGCTTCGGGAGGAAACTTGACAATGAGCAGTTCTTC. Translating it yields CASSFGRKLDNEQFF.

This clonotype was recorded many times. CDR3 protein: CASSYSGSRAGSYEQYF. CDR3 DNA: TGTGCCAGCAGTTACTCGGGATCCCGGGCGGGGTCCTACGAGCAGTACTTC. The chain is built from TRBV6-2 or TRBV6-3 and TRBJ2-7; D is possibly TRBD2 (6 bases). V shed 0 bases and J shed 1 base, with 16 bases lying between them. Germline-derived CDR1 and CDR2 are MNHEY and SVGEGT. This CDR3 is built from 17 residues.

This clonotype was recorded at least ten times. Here the CDR3 DNA reads TGTGCCAGCAGTCTCGTAGCGGGGGGGCAAAAAGATACGCAGTATTTT. It specifies CASSLVAGGQKDTQYF. The chain couples TRBV7-2 to TRBJ2-3; 11 bases match TRBD2. Germline CDR1 and CDR2: SGHTA and FQGNSA. Losses at the gene ends were 6 bases for V and 5 bases for J; bases not matched to a gene: 10. This CDR3 has 16 amino acids.

This clonotype has a count of ten or more. The chain joins TRBV2 to TRBJ1-1; D uncertain. The germline V and J ends were trimmed by 6 bases and 4 bases, with 15 bases remaining between them. There are 14 residues in the CDR3. The V gene's germline CDR1 is SNHLY and CDR2 FYNNEI. CDR3 DNA: TGTGCCAGCAGGGGGATGGCGCGGAGCACTGAAGCTTTCTTT. Amino acids: CASRGMARSTEAFF.

This clonotype was picked up a small number of times. The rearrangement uses TRBV5-1 and TRBJ1-1; 11 nucleotides agree with TRBD1. Losses at the gene ends were 4 bases for V and 3 bases for J; bases not matched to a gene: 5. Germline lookup yields CDR1 SGHRS and CDR2 YFSETQ. The CDR3 has 15 residues. CDR3 amino acids: CASSPGDRGYTEAFF. The CDR3 DNA is TGCGCCAGCAGCCCGGGGGACAGGGGGTACACTGAAGCTTTCTTT.

This clonotype was detected many times. V is TRBV19 and J is TRBJ1-1, with D perhaps TRBD1 (5 bases). Trimming stripped 1 base from V and 1 base from J, with 13 bases between. Per germline, CDR1 LNHDA and CDR2 SQIVND (reference sequence). This CDR3 is built from 16 residues. CDR3 sequence reads: CASSIGQLKRNTEAFF. The CDR3 nucleotides are TGTGCCAGTAGTATAGGACAGCTCAAAAGGAACACTGAAGCTTTCTTT.

The rearrangement links TRBV11-1 to TRBJ2-1; no clear D gene. CDR3 length: 16 amino acids. Trimming took 0 bases from V and 7 from J, leaving 16 bases between them. In germline, CDR1 is SGHAT, CDR2 FQDESV (reference sequence). The CDR3 bases are TGTGCCAGCAGCTTAGCGGTAACGTCGGCCGATAATGAGCAGTTCTTC. Protein product: CASSLAVTSADNEQFF.

This clonotype appeared many times. The chain carries TRBV7-9 and TRBJ2-3; the match to TRBD2 covers 8 bases. CDR3 length equals 17 residues. Germline V gives CDR1 SEHNR, CDR2 FQNEAQ (reference sequence). Unmatched junction bases numbered 9, after V lost 1 base and J lost 3 bases. The DNA of the CDR3 is TGTGCCAGCAGCTTAGGATTTAGCGGGGAAAGAACAGATACGCAGTATTTT. Amino acids: CASSLGFSGERTDTQYF.